This TCR beta chain was sequenced during a study of identical twins. This clonotype turned up a few times. J gave up 5 bases and V 3 bases, and 15 bases lay outside the gene matches. In germline, CDR1 is SGHDT, CDR2 YYEEEE. The CDR3 runs 17 residues. TCRdb called the 5' RACE reads again in MiXCR, with one record for every CDR3 protein. The sample has 570,000 or so distinct CDR3 sequences; just under 10% are singletons. These same data were also listed under a study on yellow fever vaccine responses in identical twins.

This rearrangement joins TRBV5-6 to TRBJ2-5; TRBD2 aligns across 8 bases. This clonotype was sampled from a woman between 18 and 29 years old in good health. The sample comprised PBMCs. The CDR3: CASSSLGLGGQGETQYF. In DNA form, the CDR3 reads TGTGCCAGCAGCTCCCTGGGACTAGGGGGTCAAGGGGAGACCCAGTACTTC.